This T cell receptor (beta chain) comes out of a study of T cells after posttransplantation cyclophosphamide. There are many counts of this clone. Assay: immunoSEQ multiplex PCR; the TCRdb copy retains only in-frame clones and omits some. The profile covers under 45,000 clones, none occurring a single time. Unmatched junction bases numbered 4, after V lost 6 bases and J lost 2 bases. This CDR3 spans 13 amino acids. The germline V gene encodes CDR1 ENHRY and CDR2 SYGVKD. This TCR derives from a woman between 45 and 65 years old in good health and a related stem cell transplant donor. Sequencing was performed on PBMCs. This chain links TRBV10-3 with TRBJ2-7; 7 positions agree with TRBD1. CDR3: CAIRVGQTYEQYF. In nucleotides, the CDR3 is TGTGCCATCAGAGTGGGACAGACCTACGAGCAGTACTTC.